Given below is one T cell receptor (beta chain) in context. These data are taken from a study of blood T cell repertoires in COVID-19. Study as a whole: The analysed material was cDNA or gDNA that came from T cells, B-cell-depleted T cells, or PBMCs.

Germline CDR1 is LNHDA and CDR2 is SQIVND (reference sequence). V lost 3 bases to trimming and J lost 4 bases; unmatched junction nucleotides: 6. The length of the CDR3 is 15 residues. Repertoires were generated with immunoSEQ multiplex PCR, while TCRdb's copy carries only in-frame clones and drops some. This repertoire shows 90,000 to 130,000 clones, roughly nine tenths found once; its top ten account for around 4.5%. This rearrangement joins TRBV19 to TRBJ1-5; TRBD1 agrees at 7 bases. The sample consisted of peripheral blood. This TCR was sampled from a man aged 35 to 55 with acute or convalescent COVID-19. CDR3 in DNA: TGTGCCAGTAGTATTCAACAGGGGTATAATCAGCCCCAGCATTTT. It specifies CASSIQQGYNQPQHF.